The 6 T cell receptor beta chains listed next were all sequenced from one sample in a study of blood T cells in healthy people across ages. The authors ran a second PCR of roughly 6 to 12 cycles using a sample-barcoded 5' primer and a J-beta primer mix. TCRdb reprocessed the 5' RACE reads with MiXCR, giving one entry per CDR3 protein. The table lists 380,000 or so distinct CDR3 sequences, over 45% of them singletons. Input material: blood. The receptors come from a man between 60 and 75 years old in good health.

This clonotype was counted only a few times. CDR3 loop: CASNAGLGYEQYF. CDR3 DNA: TGTGCCAGCAACGCTGGTCTAGGCTACGAGCAGTACTTC. This chain connects TRBV2 to TRBJ2-7; D call uncertain. V shed 7 bases and J shed 3 bases, with 13 bases lying between them. Germline assignment: CDR1 SNHLY and CDR2 FYNNEI. The CDR3 spans 13 residues.

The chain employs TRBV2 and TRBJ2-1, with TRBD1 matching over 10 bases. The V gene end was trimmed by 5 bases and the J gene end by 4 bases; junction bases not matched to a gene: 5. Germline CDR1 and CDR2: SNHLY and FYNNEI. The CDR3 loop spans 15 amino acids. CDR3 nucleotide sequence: TGTGCCAGCAGTCTTGACAGGGGGCTATACAATGAGCAGTTCTTC. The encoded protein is CASSLDRGLYNEQFF.

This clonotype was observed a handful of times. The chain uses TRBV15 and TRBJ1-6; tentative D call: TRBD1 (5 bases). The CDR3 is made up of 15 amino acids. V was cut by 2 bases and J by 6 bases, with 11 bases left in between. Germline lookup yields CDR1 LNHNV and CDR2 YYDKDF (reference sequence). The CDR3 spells CATSRYRDGNSPLHF. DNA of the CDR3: TGTGCCACCAGCAGATACCGGGACGGTAATTCACCCCTCCACTTT.

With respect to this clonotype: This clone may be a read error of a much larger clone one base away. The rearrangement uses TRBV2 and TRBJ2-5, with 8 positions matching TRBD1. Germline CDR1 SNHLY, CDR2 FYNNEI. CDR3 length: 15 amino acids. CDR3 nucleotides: TGTACCAGCATTCAACGACAGGGGCGCGGAGAGACCCAGTACTTC. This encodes CTSIQRQGRGETQYF.

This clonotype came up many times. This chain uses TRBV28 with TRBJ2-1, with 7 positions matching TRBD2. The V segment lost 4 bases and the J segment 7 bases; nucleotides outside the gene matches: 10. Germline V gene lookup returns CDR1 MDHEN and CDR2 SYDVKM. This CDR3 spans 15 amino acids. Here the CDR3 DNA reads TGTGCCAGCAGTTCCAGCGGGACCTCTCTTAATGAGCAGTTCTTC. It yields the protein CASSSSGTSLNEQFF.

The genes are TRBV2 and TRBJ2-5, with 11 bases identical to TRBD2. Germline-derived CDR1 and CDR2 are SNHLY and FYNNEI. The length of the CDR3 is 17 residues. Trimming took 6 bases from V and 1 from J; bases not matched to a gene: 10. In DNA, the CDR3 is TGTGCCAGCAGGAGGGGGGGACTAGCGGTATCCCAAGAGACCCAGTACTTC. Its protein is CASRRGGLAVSQETQYF.